The clone carrying this TCR beta chain appeared a single time. Its antigen is as yet unknown. The entry originates in a study of blood T cells in healthy people across ages. Study results and limitations: Donor CMV status was unknown, possibly confounding expanded clonotype changes.

The length of the CDR3 is 13 residues. Per the germline V gene, CDR1 is MNHNY and CDR2 is SVGAGI (reference sequence). Between the trimmed V and J ends, which lost 6 bases and 7 bases, there was a span of 15 bases. The individuals who served as donors were healthy Caucasians living in Russia, aged about 6 to 90. With a J-beta primer mix and a sample-barcoded 5' primer, a second PCR ran about 7 to 12 cycles. Carrying 12 random nucleotides, a template-switch adaptor labeled each individual cDNA molecule. TCRdb redid the calling of the 5' RACE reads with MiXCR, one entry per CDR3 protein. The table lists hundreds of thousands of distinct CDR3 sequences, under 30% of them singletons.

The sequence came from an elderly woman in good health. The sequencing sample was made of blood. V and J are TRBV6-6 and TRBJ1-1; D might be TRBD1 (6 bases). Here the CDR3 reads CASSRDRCVEAFF. CDR3 DNA: TGTGCCAGCAGCCGAGACAGGTGCGTTGAAGCTTTCTTT.